This T cell receptor beta chain appears in the sequencing data of a study of persistence of HIV-infected CD4 T cells. Nonspecific anti-CD3/anti-CD28 bead stimulation represents the broad CD4+ T cell repertoire. Responding CD4+ T cells were sorted by upregulation of both CD40 ligand and CD69. CDR3 length equals 13 residues. Trimming cost V 7 bases and J 3 bases, with 10 bases left between them. Germline values: CDR1 MNHNS, CDR2 SASEGT. This clone was seen a few times. Its antigen is as yet unknown. Sequencing used immunoSEQ version 4 in survey mode. Each sample used up to 1 ug genomic DNA diluted to around 10 ng/uL. Measured with immunoSEQ multiplex PCR; TCRdb has only the in-frame clones, and not every one. Among approximately 46,000 clones listed, about nine tenths were seen once.

The sample was CD4+ T cells sorted from PBMCs after roughly 17-hour stimulation, taken from a patient who received antiretroviral therapy. The chain has TRBV6-1 and TRBJ1-5, with D unresolved. The source is an adult woman with HIV who was CMV-seropositive. This CDR3 reads CASMRVLNQPQHF. The CDR3 DNA is TGTGCCAGCATGCGGGTTCTCAATCAGCCCCAGCATTTT.